The next 16 T cell receptor beta chains were all read from a single sample in a study of blood T cell repertoires in COVID-19. Assay used: immunoSEQ multiplex PCR; TCRdb lists only in-frame clones, some missing. The sample comprises 180,000 or so clones, around 83% of which are singletons, and around 15% rests with the top ten. The sequenced sample was PBMCs or T cells enriched from blood (not recorded which). The receptors shown here come from a man aged 45-65 years who had recovered from COVID-19.

The CDR3 coding sequence is TGTGCCAGCAGTCTAACAGGGAGCTCCTATAATTCACCCCTCCACTTT. Translation: CASSLTGSSYNSPLHF. The V gene is TRBV27, the J gene TRBJ1-6, with a weak D call TRBD1 (6 bases). The CDR3 length is 16 residues. Germline CDR1 and CDR2: MNHEY and SMNVEV (reference sequence). Trimming removed 5 bases at V and 0 bases at J, with 11 bases between.

The sample holds one count of this clone. The chain combines TRBV11-2 with TRBJ2-3, with 12 nucleotides matching TRBD1. This CDR3 has 15 residues. The junction had 4 bases not matched to a gene; V was cut back by 5 bases and J by 4 bases. Germline CDR1 reads SGHAT; CDR2 reads FQNNGV. The CDR3 DNA follows: TGTGCCAGCAGCCCCCGGGACAGGGGGCCAGATACGCAGTATTTT. Its translation is CASSPRDRGPDTQYF.

The chain uses TRBV6-4 and TRBJ1-6; unclear D gene. With 3 bases removed from V and 5 bases from J, the gap between germline ends came to 5 bases. Germline-derived CDR1 and CDR2 are MRHNA and SNTAGT. The CDR3 runs to 13 residues. The CDR3 nucleotides are TGTGCCAGCAGTGAAGGAGATAATTCACCCCTCCACTTT. Protein: CASSEGDNSPLHF.

Note on this clone: The junction departs from germline at one end; a sequencing error may be responsible. CDR3 coding DNA: TGTGCCACCAGCAGGGACAGGGGTTTCCCGGAAGGGTTT. Protein sequence: CATSRDRGFPEGF. The genes are TRBV15 and TRBJ1-5, with TRBD1 matching over 9 bases. This CDR3 has 13 residues. Per germline, CDR1 LNHNV and CDR2 YYDKDF (reference sequence).

The V call is TRBV12-5, the J call TRBJ2-1, with 10 bases that match TRBD2. Germline assignment: CDR1 LGHNT and CDR2 FRNRAP. V dropped 2 bases and J dropped 10; count of bases not matched to a gene: 2. CDR3 size: 13 residues. CDR3: CASGLLTSGEQFF. CDR3 nucleotide sequence: TGTGCTAGTGGTTTGTTGACTAGCGGGGAGCAGTTCTTC. The full variable domain, rest sourced from reference TRBV12-5 and TRBJ2-1, is DARVTQTPRHKVTEMGQEVTMRCQPILGHNTVFWYRQTMMQGLELLAYFRNRAPLDDSGMPKDRFSAEMPDATLATLKIQPSEPRDSAVYFCASGLLTSGEQFFGPGTRLTVL.

This clone was seen just once. V gene TRBV3-1 (or the pseudogene TRBV3-2) combines with J gene TRBJ2-5; TRBD2 aligns across 13 bases. There are 16 residues in the CDR3. In germline, CDR1 is LGHDT, CDR2 YNNKEL (reference sequence). Trimming cost V 5 bases and J 5 bases; bases outside gene matches: 8. This CDR3 reads CASSATSGGAGETQYF. The CDR3 region has the DNA TGTGCCAGCAGCGCTACTAGCGGGGGGGCAGGGGAGACCCAGTACTTC.

The CDR3 DNA reads TGTGCCAGCAGCGGCCGCGACAGCATGAACACTGAAGCTTTCTTT. Translating gives CASSGRDSMNTEAFF. The V and J genes are TRBV9 and TRBJ1-1, with D possibly matching TRBD1 (5 bases). In germline, CDR1 is SGDLS, CDR2 YYNGEE. The length of the CDR3 is 15 residues. Trimming left V 3 bases short and J 0 bases short, with 12 bases between. The full variable domain, rest sourced from reference TRBV9 and TRBJ1-1, is DSGVTQTPKHLITATGQRVTLRCSPRSGDLSVYWYQQSLDQGLQFLIQYYNGEERAKGNILERFSAQQFPDLHSELNLSSLELGDSALYFCASSGRDSMNTEAFFGQGTRLTVV.

The chain carries TRBV14 and TRBJ2-5; 8 positions match TRBD1. J gave up 2 bases and V 1 base, and 3 bases lay outside the gene matches. Germline CDR1 is SGHDN and CDR2 is FVKESK. The CDR3 has 15 amino acids. CDR3 region: CASSQGRTGQETQYF. CDR3 nucleotide sequence: TGTGCCAGCAGCCAAGGGAGGACAGGGCAAGAGACCCAGTACTTC.

This clone appeared a few times. The rearrangement links TRBV11-2 to TRBJ1-4; D not certain. This CDR3 region has 14 residues. Germline CDR1 reads SGHAT; CDR2 reads FQNNGV. The V and J ends lost 7 bases and 4 bases respectively, with 13 bases between them. CDR3 loop: CASTTQSLNEKLFF. In nucleotides, the CDR3 is TGTGCCAGCACGACACAGAGCCTTAATGAAAAACTGTTTTTT.

This clone appeared a single time. The identical CDR3 is also encoded by other nucleotide sequences in the sample. V is TRBV12-3 or TRBV12-4 and J is TRBJ1-1, with D unresolved. Trimming took 6 bases from V and 0 from J, leaving 8 bases between them. This CDR3 region has 13 residues. The chain's CDR3 is CASSLRVNTEAFF. In DNA form, the CDR3 reads TGTGCCAGCAGCTTGAGGGTGAACACTGAAGCTTTCTTT.

The chain links TRBV7-9 to TRBJ1-2; no clear D. The CDR3 runs to 13 residues. Germline V gene sequence: CDR1 SEHNR, CDR2 FQNEAQ (reference sequence). The V end lost 1 base, the J end lost 7 bases, and 10 bases lay between the germline ends. The chain's CDR3 is CASSLVQEGGYTF. The CDR3 DNA sequence: TGTGCCAGCAGCTTAGTGCAGGAGGGTGGCTACACCTTC.

The chain recombines TRBV7-2 with TRBJ2-1; possible D gene TRBD1, 6 bases. V was clipped by 5 bases and J by 4 bases, with 15 bases between them. This CDR3 is 15 amino acids long. CDR1 is SGHTA, CDR2 FQGNSA, per germline. CDR3 in DNA: TGTGCCAGCAGCCCTCGACAGGTTACTTACAATGAGCAGTTCTTC. It yields the protein CASSPRQVTYNEQFF.

V gene TRBV29-1 combines with J gene TRBJ1-1; the match to TRBD1 covers 8 bases. Germline CDR1 SQVTM, CDR2 ANQGSEA. The length of the CDR3 is 13 residues. The junction had 6 bases not matched to a gene; V was cut back by 6 bases and J by 3 bases. The CDR3 DNA sequence: TGCAGCGTCCGGACAGGGATTGACACTGAAGCTTTCTTT. Protein: CSVRTGIDTEAFF. The full variable domain, its missing parts supplied by reference TRBV29-1 and TRBJ1-1, is SAVISQKPSRDICQRGTSLTIQCQVDSQVTMMFWYRQQPGQSLTLIATANQGSEATYESGFVIDKFPISRPNLTFSTLTVSNMSPEDSSIYLCSVRTGIDTEAFFGQGTRLTVV.

The chain carries TRBV6-2 or TRBV6-3 and TRBJ2-7; 8 bases agree with TRBD1. CDR1 and CDR2 (germline): MNHEY, SVGEGT. This CDR3 contains 16 residues. Trimming cost V 6 bases and J 2 bases; bases outside gene matches: 12. The chain's CDR3 is CASSRQTGAIPYEQYF. In DNA form, the CDR3 reads TGTGCCAGCAGCAGACAGACAGGGGCGATACCCTACGAGCAGTACTTC.

The chain carries TRBV5-4 and TRBJ2-1; no clear D gene. The germline V gene has CDR1 SGHNT and CDR2 YYREEE (reference sequence). With 0 bases removed from V and 9 bases from J, the gap between germline ends came to 7 bases. CDR3 length equals 12 residues. The CDR3 nucleotides are TGTGCCAGCAGCTTGGAACGGTCTGAGCAGTTCTTC. Translation gives CASSLERSEQFF.

This chain joins TRBV4-1 and TRBJ1-2; D perhaps matches TRBD1 (5 bases). The V end was cut by 3 bases, the J end by 5 bases, with 19 bases between. CDR3 length equals 16 residues. The V gene's germline CDR1 is MGHRA and CDR2 YSYEKL. The CDR3 DNA reads as TGCGCCAGCAGCCAGCCGCGGGGGACGATAGGGTATGGCTACACCTTC. Its protein product is CASSQPRGTIGYGYTF.